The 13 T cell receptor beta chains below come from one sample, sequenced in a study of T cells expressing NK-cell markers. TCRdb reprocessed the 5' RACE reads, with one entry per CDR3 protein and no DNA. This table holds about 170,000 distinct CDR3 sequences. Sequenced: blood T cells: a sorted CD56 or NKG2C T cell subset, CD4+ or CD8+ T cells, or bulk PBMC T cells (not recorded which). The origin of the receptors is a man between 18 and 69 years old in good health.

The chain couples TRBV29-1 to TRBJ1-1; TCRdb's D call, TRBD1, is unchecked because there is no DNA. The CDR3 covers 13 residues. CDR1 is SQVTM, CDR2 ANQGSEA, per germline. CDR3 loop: CSVARGTGTEAFF. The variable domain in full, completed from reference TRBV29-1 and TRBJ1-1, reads SAVISQKPSRDICQRGTSLTIQCQVDSQVTMMFWYRQQPGQSLTLIATANQGSEATYESGFVIDKFPISRPNLTFSTLTVSNMSPEDSSIYLCSVARGTGTEAFFGQGTRLTVV.

The CDR3 spells CASSLERTGAYNEQFF. The rearrangement joins TRBV5-1 to TRBJ2-1; TCRdb reports TRBD1, a call that lacks DNA to check it against. This CDR3 comprises 16 residues. CDR1 and CDR2 from the germline V gene are SGHRS and YFSETQ.

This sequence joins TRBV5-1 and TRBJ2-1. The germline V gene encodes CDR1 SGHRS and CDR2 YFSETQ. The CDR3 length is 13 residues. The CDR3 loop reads CASSLSSVDEQFF.

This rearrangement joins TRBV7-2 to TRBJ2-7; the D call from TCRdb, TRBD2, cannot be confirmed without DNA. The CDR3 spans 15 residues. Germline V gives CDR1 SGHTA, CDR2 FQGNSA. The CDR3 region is CASSPTWGPDYEQYF.

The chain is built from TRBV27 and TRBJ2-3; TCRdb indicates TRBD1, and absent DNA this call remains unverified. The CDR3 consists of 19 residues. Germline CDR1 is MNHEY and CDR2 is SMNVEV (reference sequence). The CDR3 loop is CASSLLAGGASGGTDTQYF.

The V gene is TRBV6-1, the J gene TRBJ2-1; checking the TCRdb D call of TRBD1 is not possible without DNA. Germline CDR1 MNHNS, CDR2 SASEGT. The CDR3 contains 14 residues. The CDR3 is CASARPVVVNEQFF.

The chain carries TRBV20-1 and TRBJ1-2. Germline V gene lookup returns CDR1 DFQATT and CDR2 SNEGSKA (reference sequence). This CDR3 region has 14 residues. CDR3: CSARVEETNYGYTF.

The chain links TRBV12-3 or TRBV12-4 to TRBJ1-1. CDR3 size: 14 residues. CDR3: CASSSTPTNTEAFF.

The CDR3 reads CASSSRAFPYTEAFF. This chain uses TRBV28 with TRBJ1-1. Germline CDR1 MDHEN, CDR2 SYDVKM. The CDR3 is made up of 15 amino acids.

The CDR3 loop reads CASSSPGGGADTQYF. This chain joins TRBV7-8 and TRBJ2-3; TCRdb's D call of TRBD1 is untestable without DNA. The CDR3 contains 15 residues. The germline V gene has CDR1 SGHVS and CDR2 FQNEAQ.

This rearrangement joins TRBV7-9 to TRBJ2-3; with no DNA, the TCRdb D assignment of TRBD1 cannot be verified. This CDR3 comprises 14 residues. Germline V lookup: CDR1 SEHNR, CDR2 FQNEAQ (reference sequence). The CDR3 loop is CASSPPTDRDTQYF.

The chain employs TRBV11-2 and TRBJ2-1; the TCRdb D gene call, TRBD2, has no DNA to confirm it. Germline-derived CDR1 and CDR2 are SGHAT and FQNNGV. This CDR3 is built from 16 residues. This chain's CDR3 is CASSFQLNPPYNEQFF.

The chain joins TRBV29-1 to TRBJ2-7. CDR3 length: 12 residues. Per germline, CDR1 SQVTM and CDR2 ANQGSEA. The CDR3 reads CSVGSGAYEQYF.